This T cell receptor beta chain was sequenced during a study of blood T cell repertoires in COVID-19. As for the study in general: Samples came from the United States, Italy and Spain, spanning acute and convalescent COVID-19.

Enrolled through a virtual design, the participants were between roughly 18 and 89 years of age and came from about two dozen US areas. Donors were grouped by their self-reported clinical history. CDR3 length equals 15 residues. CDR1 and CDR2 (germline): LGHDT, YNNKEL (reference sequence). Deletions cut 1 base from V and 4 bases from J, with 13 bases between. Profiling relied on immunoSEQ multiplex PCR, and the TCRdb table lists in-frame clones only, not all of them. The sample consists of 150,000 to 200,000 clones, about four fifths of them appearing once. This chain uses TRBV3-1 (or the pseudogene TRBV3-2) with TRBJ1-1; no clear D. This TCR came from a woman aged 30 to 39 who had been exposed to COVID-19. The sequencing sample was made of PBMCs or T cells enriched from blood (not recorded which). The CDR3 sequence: CASSQGLEVGTEAFF. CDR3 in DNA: TGTGCCAGCAGCCAAGGCTTGGAGGTGGGCACTGAAGCTTTCTTT.